This TCR beta chain was sequenced during a study of T cells after yellow fever vaccination. Template switching with 5'RACE generated the TCR cDNA and added a universal primer site and UMIs. TCRdb recomputed calls from the 5' RACE reads with MiXCR, one row per CDR3 protein. The sample includes around 310,000 distinct CDR3 sequences, approximately 3.9% of them seen just once. General study findings and limits: Subsequent to the booster, the majority of primary-vaccination clones reappeared (around 96% CD4, 88% CD8). Though it reached lower strength, the secondary response hit its peak faster, day 5 versus 15.

CDR3 size: 13 residues. CDR1 LGHDT and CDR2 YNNKEL come from the germline V gene (reference sequence). The V and J ends lost 5 bases and 7 bases, in that order; junction bases with no gene match: 7. As regards this clonotype: Its antigen is unknown.

The input for sequencing was PBMCs, taken 5 days after the yellow fever booster vaccination. The rearrangement uses TRBV3-1 and TRBJ1-1; 7 bases map to TRBD1. The clonotype comes from a man in his late teens or twenties who received the YFV17D yellow fever vaccine. The CDR3 reads CASSFQTGFEAFF. The CDR3 coding sequence is TGTGCCAGCAGCTTCCAGACAGGGTTTGAAGCTTTCTTT. The full variable domain, in which reference TRBV3-1 and TRBJ1-1 provide the parts outside the CDR3, is DTAVSQTPKYLVTQMGNDKSIKCEQNLGHDTMYWYKQDSKKFLKIMFSYNNKELIINETVPNRFSPKSPDKAHLNLHINSLELGDSAVYFCASSFQTGFEAFFGQGTRLTVV.